This T cell receptor (beta chain) was sequenced in a study of tumor-infiltrating lymphocytes in primary liver carcinoma (TCRdb year 2017). Broadly, across the study: Hepatocellular carcinoma (four) or combined HCC and intrahepatic cholangiocarcinoma (one) was present in the five patients, who were three men and two women aged 30 to 69 years. To link TCRbeta repertoire diversity with the local molecular phenotype, the approximately 23 tumor region samples were profiled using Agilent mRNA microarrays. A total of approximately 35 specimens from 5 patients underwent TCRbeta repertoire sequencing, comprising 25 tumor regions, 5 adjacent noncancerous liver tissues and 5 peripheral blood samples. Tumors of the five patients were stage T1-T3 N0M0 with maximum diameters of roughly 4.2 to 11 cm. High reproducibility was observed for the technical replicate repertoires, with mean shared-clone rates around 0.9 and correlation coefficients above 0.95. For each liver tumor, the study sampled five regions along with adjacent normal tissue and blood, and applied TCRbeta repertoire sequencing, expression microarrays and whole-exome sequencing. Roughly 3.65 to 7.5 million productive TCRbeta reads were obtained per sample, and no significant difference in read depth was found between tissue types.

The CDR3 contains 14 residues, cysteine and phenylalanine counted. Only the CDR3 region is kept as DNA, spanning 42 bases read in frame from base 1. CDR1 and CDR2, per the germline V gene (reference sequence), are DFQATT and SNEGSKA. Without any cell sorting, total RNA and DNA were extracted together from 20-30 mg of bulk tissue using the AllPrep DNA/RNA mini kit. Between November 2015 and March 2016, about 5 patients in China with histopathologically diagnosed primary liver carcinoma had their tumors surgically resected. At the time of sampling, the patients had chronic HBV infection and had not received any treatment. Each tumor was sampled at five spatially separated regions: the tumor centre plus the superior, inferior, left-lateral and right-lateral poles. According to histology, viable tumor cells made up more than 75% of every tumor sample. Pieces of fresh tumor and adjacent tissue were cut in half, with one half kept in RNAlater at -80 degrees C and the other half sent for histology.

The full study reports these points: Bulk unsorted samples precluded comparing CD4+ and CD8+ T cell repertoires. With just a few patients in the study, the authors point out that the findings should be validated in a larger study. Only the TCR beta chain was sequenced, which likely underestimates true repertoire diversity because unpaired alpha chains were not captured. Pairs of tumor regions showed greater repertoire overlap (mean about 36%) than tumor-adjacent pairs (roughly 17%) or tumor-blood pairs (about 15%), which is consistent with antigen-driven expansion. Compared with blood, tumors had a significantly larger share of the repertoire taken up by the top 250 clones (p = 0.039). Only about 7.5-25% of top clones were found in all five regions of a tumor, suggesting spatial heterogeneity of tumor-infiltrating T cells.

TCRbeta-specific cDNA was reverse-transcribed from around 0.45 ug total RNA using a constant-region primer and ProtoScript II reverse transcriptase. Three nested multiplex PCR rounds, following a slightly modified ARM-PCR procedure, were used to build the TCRbeta libraries. Each of the first two PCR rounds ran for nine to eleven cycles and used multiplex TRBV1-TRBV30 forward primers together with a Cbeta reverse primer. Sample barcodes and Illumina adapters were added in a final 25-cycle PCR using Deep VentR polymerase. Before sequencing, amplicons between 200 and 500 bp were purified from gel using a QIAquick gel extraction kit. An Illumina HiSeq 2500 was used to sequence the TCRbeta amplicons with 250-bp paired-end reads. As for the original processing: Reads were quality-trimmed with Trimmomatic v0.33, and paired reads were merged with FLASH v1.2.11 to recover full CDR3 sequences. V, D and J germline segments were assigned to the rearranged TCRbeta sequences by MiGEC v1.2.1b. Clonotype statistics, along with Shannon-Wiener diversity indices, were calculated using VDJtools v1.0.0. Except for diversity analysis, only each sample's 250 most abundant clonotypes were used in subsequent analyses to reduce sampling bias. TCRdb redid the processing of the public reads, applying fastp at Q25 and MiXCR, and retained in-frame beta chains. Entries are consolidated by CDR3 protein sequence, retaining the most common genes and DNA. TCRdb's processing, not the authors', yielded these V and J calls. This sample lists about 50,000 distinct CDR3 sequences; approximately 80% were detected once. The ten largest clones capture roughly a quarter of the sample.

A note on this clonotype: The clone's antigen remains unknown. One end of the junction varies from germline; a read error may be responsible.

The chain couples TRBV20-1 to TRBJ1-5; no D gene call is confident. The receptor was derived from a man aged 35 to 55 with primary liver carcinoma and hepatitis B virus infection. The specimen was liver tumor tissue from sampling region 5. The meaning of the sample's cell subset or site label: tumor region T5, tumor centre. CDR3 protein: CSASISGSNQAQHF. At the DNA level, the sequence is TGCAGTGCTAGCATCTCGGGGAGCAATCAGGCCCAGCATTTT.